Sequencing of this T cell receptor (beta chain) was carried out in a study of identical twins. MiXCR, run by TCRdb on the 5' RACE reads, gives a single entry per CDR3 protein. The sample includes fewer than 550,000 distinct CDR3 sequences, 15% seen only once; the top ten take more than 0.4%. This sample also appeared in a second study, on yellow fever vaccine responses in identical twins.

This receptor was obtained from a young woman in good health. The sequenced sample consisted of CD4+ T cells sorted from blood.

The DNA of the CDR3 is TGTGCCACCAGCAGAGGAATCGAGGGGTGGACTGAAGCTTTCTTT. As protein: CATSRGIEGWTEAFF. The chain is built from TRBV15 and TRBJ1-1, with D possibly TRBD1 on 5 matching bases. The CDR3 length is 15 residues. Germline assignment: CDR1 LNHNV and CDR2 YYDKDF (reference sequence). V was trimmed by 1 base and J by 5 bases, leaving 14 bases between them.